This T cell receptor (beta chain) was sequenced for a study of beta chain features in type 1 diabetes. Study-wide findings and caveats: Across patients, naive, central memory and Treg TCRB repertoires exhibited apparently greater similarity than was observed across healthy donors. For patients and controls alike, PCR might favor shorter templates to the same degree. HLA influence on TCRB rearrangement stayed unresolved here.

Concerning this clone itself: The antigen is unknown.

The entirety of the isolated RNA underwent reverse transcription, so expressed TCRB transcripts were sequenced. Profiled with immunoSEQ multiplex PCR; TCRdb holds only in-frame clones, not every one. The sample lists 200,000 to 250,000 clones, 9.6% occurring once. By way of CD45RO/CCR7/CD25/CD127/CD95/CD27, the CD4+ regulatory, stem cell-like memory, central memory and naive cells were sorted. Trimming cost V 3 bases and J 3 bases; bases outside gene matches: 1. The CDR3 contains 15 residues. Per the germline V gene, CDR1 is MNHNS and CDR2 is SASEGT. The chain combines TRBV6-1 with TRBJ2-7; TRBD2 matches at 14 bases. The TCR was taken from a young woman in good health. The sample taken for sequencing was naive CD4+ T cells from blood. The CDR3 DNA reads as TGTGCCAGCAGTGAGGGGACTAGCGGGAGCTACGAGCAGTACTTC. It encodes CASSEGTSGSYEQYF.